Presented here are 21 T cell receptor beta chains from one specimen sequenced in a study of regulatory T cells in long-lasting Graves disease (dated by TCRdb to about 2021). The meaning of the sample's time point label: persistent/refractory GD, antithyroid drugs over 5 years with positive TRAb. For both TCR sequencing and RNA sequencing, RNA was extracted from PBMCs in TRIzol. Library creation used multiplex PCR. Sequencing relied on an Illumina HiSeq 4000. CDR3 regions were amplified by Arm-PCR with iRepertoire HTBI primers to construct TCR beta libraries. In TCRdb, the public reads were trimmed at Q25 with fastp and aligned with MiXCR, with productive beta chains retained. When rows share a CDR3 protein, they turn into one entry using the most common DNA and genes. The sample has over 450,000 distinct CDR3 sequences on record, roughly 21% of them singletons. The ten top clones hold 7.1% of the sample.

Here the sequenced sample was peripheral blood mononuclear cells (PBMCs), taken when the disease was refractory, from a patient treated with antithyroid drugs. The receptors shown here come from a female donor with Graves disease.

This clonotype has at least ten counts. V usage is TRBV28 and J usage is TRBJ1-1; 9 bases are a match to TRBD1. Germline V gives CDR1 MDHEN, CDR2 SYDVKM. The CDR3 consists of 15 residues. V trimming: 3 bases; J trimming: 1 base; junction bases outside the gene matches: 3. This CDR3 is CASSFVTGGNTEAFF. The CDR3 DNA is TGTGCCAGCAGTTTTGTGACAGGGGGGAACACTGAAGCTTTCTTT.

This clonotype was counted at least ten times. V and J are TRBV12-3 or TRBV12-4 and TRBJ2-7; D call uncertain. The CDR3 sequence is 13 residues long. Trimming left V 5 bases short and J 0 bases short, with 8 bases between. CDR3 sequence: CASSRHSSYEQYF. The CDR3 coding sequence is TGTGCCAGCAGTCGACACAGCTCCTACGAGCAGTACTTC.

This chain uses TRBV6-9 with TRBJ1-3; D uncertain. Trimming removed 4 bases from V and 0 bases from J, with 7 bases in between. This CDR3 has 14 residues. Per the germline V gene, CDR1 is MNHGY and CDR2 is SVAAGI. The CDR3 bases are TGTGCCAGCAGTTGGGATCTCTCTGGAAACACCATATATTTT. As protein: CASSWDLSGNTIYF.

This clonotype was found many times. The J gene is TRBJ2-5, the V gene TRBV6-5; D perhaps matches TRBD1 (6 bases). Per the germline V gene, CDR1 is MNHEY and CDR2 is SVGAGI. The CDR3 totals 15 residues. The V end lost 4 bases, the J end lost 3 bases, and 15 bases lay between the germline ends. CDR3 region: CASSLGGRVEETQYF. The CDR3 DNA reads TGTGCCAGCAGTTTAGGGGGACGGGTGGAAGAGACCCAGTACTTC.

This clonotype was seen a few times. The rearrangement joins TRBV30 to TRBJ2-2; D is unclear. CDR1 and CDR2 (germline): GTSNPN, SVGIG (reference sequence). There are 11 residues in the CDR3. The V end lost 0 bases, the J end lost 7 bases, and 3 bases lay between the germline ends. The CDR3 nucleotides are TGTGCCTGGAGTGTAGACGGGGAGCTGTTTTTT. It encodes CAWSVDGELFF.

This clonotype was detected a few times. The J gene is TRBJ1-4, the V gene TRBV5-1; D is unresolved. The V end was cut by 0 bases, the J end by 3 bases, with 12 bases between. The CDR3 spans 16 residues. Germline assignment: CDR1 SGHRS and CDR2 YFSETQ. The CDR3, as DNA: TGCGCCAGCAGCTTGGGCCAGGTTGGATCTAATGAAAAACTGTTTTTT. Its translation is CASSLGQVGSNEKLFF.

This clonotype came up many times. For the CDR3, the DNA is TGTGCCACCAGTGGAGGTAACACTGAAGCTTTCTTT. Translated, it gives CATSGGNTEAFF. The chain couples TRBV24-1 to TRBJ1-1; D not resolved. Germline CDR1 reads KGHDR; CDR2 reads SFDVKD. The CDR3 runs to 12 residues. The V end lost 5 bases, the J end lost 2 bases, and 5 bases lay between the germline ends.

Comments on this clonotype: A read error may explain this, as a much larger clone is one base away. The chain uses TRBV11-3 and TRBJ2-7; 7 nucleotides match TRBD2. V gave up 0 bases and J gave up 2 bases; unmatched junction bases: 4. Germline-derived CDR1 and CDR2 are SGHNT and YENEEA. The CDR3 has 15 residues. The CDR3 loop reads CASSLDLGGAYEQYF. The CDR3 bases are TGTGCCAGCAGCTTAGATCTGGGGGGGGCCTACGAGCAGTACTTC.

The V and J genes are TRBV28 and TRBJ2-7; perhaps TRBD1 as D (5 bases). The CDR3 covers 15 residues. V gave up 5 bases and J gave up 1 base, with 15 bases separating them. Per the germline V gene, CDR1 is MDHEN and CDR2 is SYDVKM. CDR3 loop: CASSDVRQRSYEQYF. The DNA of the CDR3 is TGTGCCAGCAGTGATGTTAGACAGAGATCCTACGAGCAGTACTTC.

This clonotype was seen many times. This chain uses TRBV12-3 or TRBV12-4 with TRBJ1-1, with D possibly matching TRBD1 (5 bases). CDR3 length: 14 residues. The germline V and J ends were trimmed by 7 bases and 0 bases, with 12 bases remaining between them. CDR3 region: CASTSLGVNTEAFF. The CDR3 nucleotides are TGTGCCAGCACCTCCCTGGGGGTGAACACTGAAGCTTTCTTT.

In its sample, this clonotype was seen many times. This chain connects TRBV28 to TRBJ1-1; 9 positions match TRBD1. From germline, CDR1 is MDHEN and CDR2 SYDVKM. Trimming at V came to 7 bases and at J to 1 base, leaving 4 bases not matched to a gene. The CDR3 covers 14 residues. The CDR3 loop is CASTPGQGNTEAFF. CDR3 DNA sequence: TGTGCCAGCACCCCGGGACAGGGGAACACTGAAGCTTTCTTT.

This clonotype was picked up many times. V usage is TRBV11-2 and J usage is TRBJ2-4; the match to TRBD2 covers 7 bases. The V gene end was trimmed by 7 bases and the J gene end by 3 bases; junction bases not matched to a gene: 6. Germline assignment: CDR1 SGHAT and CDR2 FQNNGV. The CDR3 has 14 amino acids. Here the CDR3 reads CASTHGGGKNIQYF. The CDR3 DNA reads as TGTGCCAGCACCCATGGGGGGGGCAAAAACATTCAGTACTTC.

This clonotype was counted a few times. The chain carries TRBV3-1 and TRBJ1-6, with D uncertain. The CDR3 covers 15 residues. Germline CDR1 LGHDT, CDR2 YNNKEL (reference sequence). V was clipped by 0 bases and J by 9 bases, with 12 bases between them. DNA of the CDR3: TGTGCCAGCAGCCAAGATCTTCCGGGCGCTTCACCCCTCCACTTT. The encoded protein is CASSQDLPGASPLHF. The whole variable domain, filled in from reference TRBV3-1 and TRBJ1-6, reads DTAVSQTPKYLVTQMGNDKSIKCEQNLGHDTMYWYKQDSKKFLKIMFSYNNKELIINETVPNRFSPKSPDKAHLNLHINSLELGDSAVYFCASSQDLPGASPLHFGNGTRLTVT.

This clonotype was found many times. V and J are TRBV6-1 and TRBJ1-2; no definite D call. CDR1 is MNHNS, CDR2 SASEGT, per germline. The V end was cut by 7 bases, the J end by 7 bases, with 16 bases between. This CDR3 comprises 13 residues. CDR3 protein: CASTTRGESGYTF. CDR3 DNA sequence: TGTGCCAGCACTACGCGCGGGGAGTCTGGCTACACCTTC.

Concerning this clonotype: One junction end does not reproduce the germline sequence, and a read error may be involved. V usage is TRBV14 and J usage is TRBJ2-7, with 10 positions matching TRBD1. CDR1 is SGHDN, CDR2 FVKESK, per germline. The CDR3 extends over 16 amino acids. This CDR3 reads CASSQVPGQGSCEQYF. Here the CDR3 DNA reads TGTGCCAGCAGCCAAGTCCCGGGACAGGGGTCCTGCGAGCAGTACTTC.

There are many counts of this clonotype. V usage is TRBV20-1 and J usage is TRBJ2-7; a weak D match, TRBD1 (5 bases). The V gene lost 6 bases and the J gene lost 1 base, with 10 bases spanning the gap. Germline V gene sequence: CDR1 DFQATT, CDR2 SNEGSKA (reference sequence). This CDR3 is 12 amino acids long. The CDR3 DNA is TGCAGTGCGGGGCCCCTTTCCTACGAGCAGTACTTC. Translated, it gives CSAGPLSYEQYF.

The sample holds many counts of this clonotype. The V and J genes are TRBV7-9 and TRBJ1-2, with unresolved D. The CDR3 contains 12 residues. The germline gives CDR1 SEHNR, CDR2 FQNEAQ (reference sequence). The V gene lost 3 bases and the J gene lost 8 bases, with 10 bases spanning the gap. CDR3 nucleotides: TGTGCCAGCAGCTTTTCAGGAGGCGGCTACACCTTC. Protein sequence: CASSFSGGGYTF.

J is TRBJ2-6 and V is TRBV7-9, with 11 nucleotides matching TRBD2. CDR1 and CDR2 (germline): SEHNR, FQNEAQ (reference sequence). Unmatched junction bases numbered 7, after V lost 5 bases and J lost 1 base. This CDR3 is built from 18 residues. Here the CDR3 reads CASSTSGSGSSGANVLTF. The CDR3, as DNA: TGTGCCAGCAGCACTAGCGGGAGCGGGTCGTCTGGGGCCAACGTCCTGACTTTC.

This clonotype was observed a few times. This sequence joins TRBV28 and TRBJ2-3, with D hard to call. The CDR3 totals 16 residues. Germline CDR1 and CDR2: MDHEN and SYDVKM. V gave up 2 bases and J gave up 1 base, with 13 bases separating them. DNA for the CDR3: TGTGCCAGCAGTTTAGGCGTGGATTGGGGCACAGATACGCAGTATTTT. Protein sequence: CASSLGVDWGTDTQYF.

This clonotype has at least ten counts. The J gene is TRBJ2-7, the V gene TRBV6-5; no clear D gene. Germline CDR1 reads MNHEY; CDR2 reads SVGAGI. CDR3 length: 13 amino acids. The V and J ends lost 0 bases and 7 bases respectively, with 10 bases between them. As DNA, the CDR3 is TGTGCCAGCAGTTACTCGGCGTTTGGGGAGCAGTACTTC. The encoded protein is CASSYSAFGEQYF.

Ten or more counts support this clonotype. The V and J genes are TRBV11-3 and TRBJ2-2; perhaps TRBD1 as D (5 bases). With 0 bases removed from V and 1 base from J, the gap between germline ends came to 9 bases. This CDR3 region has 16 residues. Germline V CDR1 and CDR2: SGHNT, YENEEA. In DNA, the CDR3 is TGTGCCAGCAGCTTAGACGGGCAGGGGAACACCGGGGAGCTGTTTTTT. Its translation: CASSLDGQGNTGELFF.